The 6 T cell receptor beta chains presented below share a single source sample, sequenced in a study of cytomegalovirus exposure and HLA in healthy donors. The PCR ran on 60 Vbeta and 13 Jbeta primers. The repertoire was sequenced with immunoSEQ multiplex PCR; TCRdb's copy has only in-frame clones and lacks some. Among tens of thousands of clones, 83% were seen once, and the ten largest hold 4.3%. The sample was PBMCs. Receptor source: a man younger than 40 in good health and CMV-seronegative.

V usage is TRBV7-9 and J usage is TRBJ2-5, with 12 bases aligning to TRBD2. The junction had 11 bases not matched to a gene; V was cut back by 1 base and J by 5 bases. Germline V gene sequence: CDR1 SEHNR, CDR2 FQNEAQ (reference sequence). This CDR3 contains 18 residues. For the CDR3, the DNA is TGTGCCAGCAGCTTAGTGACTAGCGGGAGTTCGGTAGGGGAGACCCAGTACTTC. Translated: CASSLVTSGSSVGETQYF.

The genes are TRBV7-7 and TRBJ2-1; tentative D call: TRBD1 (6 bases). The germline V gene has CDR1 SSHAT and CDR2 FNYEAQ (reference sequence). Trimming took off 1 base at V and 2 bases at J, with 9 bases between the two ends. CDR3 length: 15 amino acids. CDR3 sequence (DNA): TGTGCCAGCAGCTTAGAGGCAGGGGCCTACAATGAGCAGTTCTTC. It is translated as CASSLEAGAYNEQFF.

The chain joins TRBV7-2 to TRBJ2-7; 8 positions match TRBD1. This CDR3 is 15 amino acids long. In germline, CDR1 is SGHTA, CDR2 FQGNSA. V lost 5 bases and J lost 2; bases outside the gene matches: 8. This chain's CDR3 is CASSASGTGPYEQYF. In DNA form, the CDR3 reads TGTGCCAGCAGCGCCTCCGGGACAGGTCCCTACGAGCAGTACTTC.

The genes are TRBV29-1 and TRBJ2-1; D might be TRBD1 (5 bases). The CDR3 consists of 14 residues. Trimming pared 7 bases from V and 2 bases from J, leaving 15 bases between. In germline, CDR1 is SQVTM, CDR2 ANQGSEA. CDR3 nucleotide sequence: TGCAGCGGGGGCCCAAGCATCCCCTACAATGAGCAGTTCTTC. This encodes CSGGPSIPYNEQFF.

The CDR3: CASSSGLSILYNEQFF. As DNA, the CDR3 is TGTGCCAGCAGCAGTGGACTCTCCATCCTCTACAATGAGCAGTTCTTC. This rearrangement joins TRBV9 to TRBJ2-1; D may be TRBD2 (5 bases). CDR1 SGDLS and CDR2 YYNGEE come from the germline V gene. This CDR3 has 16 amino acids. The V and J ends lost 4 bases and 3 bases respectively, with 17 bases between them. The full variable domain, completed using reference TRBV9 and TRBJ2-1, is DSGVTQTPKHLITATGQRVTLRCSPRSGDLSVYWYQQSLDQGLQFLIQYYNGEERAKGNILERFSAQQFPDLHSELNLSSLELGDSALYFCASSSGLSILYNEQFFGPGTRLTVL.

This chain uses TRBV4-3 with TRBJ2-6; D perhaps matches TRBD1 (6 bases). The CDR3 is 19 residues long. Trimming stripped 1 base from V and 0 bases from J, with 16 bases between. Germline V lookup: CDR1 LGHNA, CDR2 YSLEER. For the CDR3, the DNA is TGCGCCAGCAGCCAAGGCGAGGGGGAGTCCCTCTCTGGGGCCAACGTCCTGACTTTC. It is translated as CASSQGEGESLSGANVLTF.